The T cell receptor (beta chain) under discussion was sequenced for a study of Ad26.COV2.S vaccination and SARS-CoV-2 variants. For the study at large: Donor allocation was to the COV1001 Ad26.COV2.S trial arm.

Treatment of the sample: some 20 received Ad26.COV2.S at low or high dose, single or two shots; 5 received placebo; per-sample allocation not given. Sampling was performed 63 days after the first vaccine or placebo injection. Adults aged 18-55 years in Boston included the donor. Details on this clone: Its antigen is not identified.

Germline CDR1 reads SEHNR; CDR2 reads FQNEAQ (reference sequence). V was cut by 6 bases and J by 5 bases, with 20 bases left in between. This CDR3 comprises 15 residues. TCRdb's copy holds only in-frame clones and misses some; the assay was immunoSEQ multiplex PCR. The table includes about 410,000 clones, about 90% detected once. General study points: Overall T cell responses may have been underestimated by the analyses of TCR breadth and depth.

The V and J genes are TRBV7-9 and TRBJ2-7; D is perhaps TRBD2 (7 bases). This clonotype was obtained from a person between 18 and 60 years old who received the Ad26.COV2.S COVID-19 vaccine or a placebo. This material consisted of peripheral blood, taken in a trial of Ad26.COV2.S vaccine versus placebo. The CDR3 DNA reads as TGTGCCAGCAGACCTAATCGGGGGGCGCGCCACGAGCAGTACTTC. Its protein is CASRPNRGARHEQYF.